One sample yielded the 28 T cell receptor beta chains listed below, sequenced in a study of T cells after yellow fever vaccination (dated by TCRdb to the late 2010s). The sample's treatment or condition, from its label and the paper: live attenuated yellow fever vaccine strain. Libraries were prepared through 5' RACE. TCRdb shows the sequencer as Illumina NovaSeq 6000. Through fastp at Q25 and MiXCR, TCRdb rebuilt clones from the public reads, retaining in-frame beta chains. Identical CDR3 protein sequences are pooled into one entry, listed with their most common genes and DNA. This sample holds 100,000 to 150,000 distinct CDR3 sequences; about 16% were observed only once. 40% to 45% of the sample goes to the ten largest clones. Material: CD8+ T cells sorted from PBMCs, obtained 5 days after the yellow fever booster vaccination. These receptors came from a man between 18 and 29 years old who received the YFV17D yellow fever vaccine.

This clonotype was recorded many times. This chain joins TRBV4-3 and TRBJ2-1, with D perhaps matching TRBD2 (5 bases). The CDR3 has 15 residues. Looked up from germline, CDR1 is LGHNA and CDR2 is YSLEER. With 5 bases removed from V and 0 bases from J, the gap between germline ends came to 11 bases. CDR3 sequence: CASSEGTSSYNEQFF. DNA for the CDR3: TGCGCCAGCAGCGAGGGCACAAGCTCCTACAATGAGCAGTTCTTC.

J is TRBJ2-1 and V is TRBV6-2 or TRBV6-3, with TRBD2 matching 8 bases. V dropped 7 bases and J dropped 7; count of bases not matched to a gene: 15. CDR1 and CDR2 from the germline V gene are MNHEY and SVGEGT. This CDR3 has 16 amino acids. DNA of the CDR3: TGTGCCAGCACCATTTTCCCCGGGGGGGCGGGGAATGAGCAGTTCTTC. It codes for CASTIFPGGAGNEQFF.

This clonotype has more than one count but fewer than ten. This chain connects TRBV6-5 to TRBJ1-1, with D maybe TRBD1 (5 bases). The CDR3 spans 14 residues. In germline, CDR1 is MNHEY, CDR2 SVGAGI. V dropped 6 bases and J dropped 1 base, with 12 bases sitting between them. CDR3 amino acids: CASSTGLRNTEAFF. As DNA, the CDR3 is TGTGCCAGCAGCACGGGACTCAGGAACACTGAAGCTTTCTTT.

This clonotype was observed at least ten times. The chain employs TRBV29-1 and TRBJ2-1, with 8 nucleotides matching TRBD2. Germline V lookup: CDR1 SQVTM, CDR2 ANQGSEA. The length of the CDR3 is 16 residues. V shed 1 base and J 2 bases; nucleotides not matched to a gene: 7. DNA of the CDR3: TGCAGCGTTGAAGGTCGGACTAGCCCAGCCTACAATGAGCAGTTCTTC. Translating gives CSVEGRTSPAYNEQFF.

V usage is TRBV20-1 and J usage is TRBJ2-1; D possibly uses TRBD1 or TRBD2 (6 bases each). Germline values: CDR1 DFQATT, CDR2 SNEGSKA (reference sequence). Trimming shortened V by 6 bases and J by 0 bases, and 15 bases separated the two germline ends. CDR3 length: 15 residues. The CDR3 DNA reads TGCAGTGCCGATGGACGGGGGCCCTCCTACAATGAGCAGTTCTTC. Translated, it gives CSADGRGPSYNEQFF.

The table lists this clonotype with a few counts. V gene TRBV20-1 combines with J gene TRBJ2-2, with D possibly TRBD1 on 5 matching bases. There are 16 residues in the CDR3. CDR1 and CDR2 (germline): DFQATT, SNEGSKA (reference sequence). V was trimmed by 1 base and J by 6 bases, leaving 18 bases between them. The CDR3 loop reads CSARGQLSISAGELFF. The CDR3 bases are TGCAGTGCTAGAGGACAGTTAAGCATTTCTGCCGGGGAGCTGTTTTTT.

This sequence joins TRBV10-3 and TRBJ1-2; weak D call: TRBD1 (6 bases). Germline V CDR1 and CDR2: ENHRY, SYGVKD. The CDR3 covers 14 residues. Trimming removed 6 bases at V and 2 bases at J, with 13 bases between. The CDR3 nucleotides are TGTGCCATCAGAGACGGGGGCTCAAACTATGGCTACACCTTC. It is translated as CAIRDGGSNYGYTF.

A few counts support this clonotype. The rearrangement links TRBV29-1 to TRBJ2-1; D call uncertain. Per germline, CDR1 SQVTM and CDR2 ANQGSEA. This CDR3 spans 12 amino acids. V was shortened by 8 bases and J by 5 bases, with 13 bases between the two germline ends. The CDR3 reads CSPSGRDNEQFF. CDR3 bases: TGCAGCCCCTCTGGACGTGACAATGAGCAGTTCTTC.

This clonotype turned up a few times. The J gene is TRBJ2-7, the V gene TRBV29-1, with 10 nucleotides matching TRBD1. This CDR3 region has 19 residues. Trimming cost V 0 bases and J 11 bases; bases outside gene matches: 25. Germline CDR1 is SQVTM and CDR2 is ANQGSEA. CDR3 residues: CSVEDVPITSLGTGDSEYV. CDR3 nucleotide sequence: TGCAGCGTTGAAGATGTCCCCATAACGTCATTGGGGACAGGGGATAGTGAGTACGTC.

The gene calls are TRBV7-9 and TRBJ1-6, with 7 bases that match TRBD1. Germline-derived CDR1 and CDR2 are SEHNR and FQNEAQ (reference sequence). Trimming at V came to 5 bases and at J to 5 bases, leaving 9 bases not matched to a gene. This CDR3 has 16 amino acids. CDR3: CASSLLGDSNNSPLHF. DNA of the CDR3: TGTGCCAGCAGCCTACTAGGGGACAGCAATAATTCACCCCTCCACTTT.

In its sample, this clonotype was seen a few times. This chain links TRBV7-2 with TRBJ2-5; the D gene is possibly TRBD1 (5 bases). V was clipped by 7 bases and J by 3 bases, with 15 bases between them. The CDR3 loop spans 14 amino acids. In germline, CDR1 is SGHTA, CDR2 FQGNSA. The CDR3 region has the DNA TGTGCCAGCACCATAGGGGTCACTAAAGAGACCCAGTACTTC. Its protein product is CASTIGVTKETQYF.

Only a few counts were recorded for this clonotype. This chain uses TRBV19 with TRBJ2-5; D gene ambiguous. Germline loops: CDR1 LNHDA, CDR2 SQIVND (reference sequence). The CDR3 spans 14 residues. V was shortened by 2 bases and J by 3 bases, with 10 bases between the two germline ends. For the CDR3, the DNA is TGTGCCAGTAGTATAACTGGTATAAAAGAGACCCAGTACTTC. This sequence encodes CASSITGIKETQYF.

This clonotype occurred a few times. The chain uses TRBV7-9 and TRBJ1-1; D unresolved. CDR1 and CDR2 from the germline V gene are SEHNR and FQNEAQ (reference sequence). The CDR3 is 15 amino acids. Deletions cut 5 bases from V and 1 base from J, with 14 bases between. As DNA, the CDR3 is TGTGCCAGCAGCGGATCGGGCAGGACGAACACTGAAGCTTTCTTT. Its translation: CASSGSGRTNTEAFF.

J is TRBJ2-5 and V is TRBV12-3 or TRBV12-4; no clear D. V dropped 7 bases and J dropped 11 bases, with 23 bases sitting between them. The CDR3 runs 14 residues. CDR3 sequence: CASTDSVAWKEQYF. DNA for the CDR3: TGTGCCAGCACCGACTCCGTAGCTTGGAAGGAGCAGTACTTC.

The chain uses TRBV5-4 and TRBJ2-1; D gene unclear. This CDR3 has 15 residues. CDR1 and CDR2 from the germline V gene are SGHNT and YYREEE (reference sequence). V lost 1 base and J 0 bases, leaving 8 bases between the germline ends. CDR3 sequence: CASSLRDSSYNEQFF. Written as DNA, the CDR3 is TGTGCCAGCAGCTTGCGTGACTCCTCCTACAATGAGCAGTTCTTC.

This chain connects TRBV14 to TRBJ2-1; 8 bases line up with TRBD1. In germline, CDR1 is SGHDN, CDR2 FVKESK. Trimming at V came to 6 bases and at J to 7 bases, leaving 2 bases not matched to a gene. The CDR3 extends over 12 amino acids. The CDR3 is CASSRQGNEQFF. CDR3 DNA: TGTGCCAGCAGTCGACAGGGGAATGAGCAGTTCTTC.

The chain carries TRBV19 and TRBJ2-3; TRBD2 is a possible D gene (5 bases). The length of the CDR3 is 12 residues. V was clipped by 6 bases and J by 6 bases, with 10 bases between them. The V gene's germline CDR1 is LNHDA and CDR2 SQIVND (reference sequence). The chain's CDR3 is CASRQGGDTQYF. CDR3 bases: TGTGCCAGTAGGCAAGGCGGGGATACGCAGTATTTT.

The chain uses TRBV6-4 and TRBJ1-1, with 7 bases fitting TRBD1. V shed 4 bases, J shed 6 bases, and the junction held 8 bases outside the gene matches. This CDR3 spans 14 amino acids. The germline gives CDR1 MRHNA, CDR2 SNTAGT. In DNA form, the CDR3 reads TGTGCCAGCAGTGTAACAGGGGAAGCTGCTGAAGCTTTCTTT. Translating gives CASSVTGEAAEAFF.

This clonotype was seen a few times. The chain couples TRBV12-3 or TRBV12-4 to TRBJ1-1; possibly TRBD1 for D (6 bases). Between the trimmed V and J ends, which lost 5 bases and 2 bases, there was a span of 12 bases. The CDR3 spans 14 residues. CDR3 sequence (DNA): TGTGCCAGCAGTACCCGACAGGCTAACACTGAAGCTTTCTTT. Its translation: CASSTRQANTEAFF.

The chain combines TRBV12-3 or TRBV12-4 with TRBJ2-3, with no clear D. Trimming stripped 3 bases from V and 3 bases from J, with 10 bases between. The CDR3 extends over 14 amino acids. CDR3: CASSFTGGTDTQYF. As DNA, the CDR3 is TGTGCCAGCAGTTTTACCGGTGGGACAGATACGCAGTATTTT.

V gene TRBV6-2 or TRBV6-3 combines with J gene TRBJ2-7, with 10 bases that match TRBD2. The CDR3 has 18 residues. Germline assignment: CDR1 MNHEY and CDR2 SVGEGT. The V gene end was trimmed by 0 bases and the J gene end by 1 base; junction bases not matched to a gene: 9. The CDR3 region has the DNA TGTGCCAGCAGTTACTCGGAGCTAGCGGGGGAGCGGTCCTACGAGCAGTACTTC. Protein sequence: CASSYSELAGERSYEQYF.

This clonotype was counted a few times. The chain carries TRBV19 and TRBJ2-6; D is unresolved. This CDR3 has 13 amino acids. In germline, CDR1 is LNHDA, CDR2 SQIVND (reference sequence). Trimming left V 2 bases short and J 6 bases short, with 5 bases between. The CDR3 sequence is CASSILVANVLTF. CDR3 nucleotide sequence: TGTGCCAGTAGTATATTGGTGGCCAACGTCCTGACTTTC.

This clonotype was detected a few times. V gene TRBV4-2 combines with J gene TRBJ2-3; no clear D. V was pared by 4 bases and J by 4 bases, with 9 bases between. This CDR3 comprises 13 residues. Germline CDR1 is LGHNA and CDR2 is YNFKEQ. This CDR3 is CASSPVGSDTQYF. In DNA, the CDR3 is TGTGCCAGCAGCCCCGTGGGCTCAGATACGCAGTATTTT.

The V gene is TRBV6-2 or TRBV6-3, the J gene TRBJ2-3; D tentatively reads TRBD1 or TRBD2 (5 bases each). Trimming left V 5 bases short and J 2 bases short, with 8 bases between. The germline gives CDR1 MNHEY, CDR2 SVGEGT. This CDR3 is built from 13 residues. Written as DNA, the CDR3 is TGTGCCAGCAGTGGGACCGCCACAGATACGCAGTATTTT. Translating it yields CASSGTATDTQYF.

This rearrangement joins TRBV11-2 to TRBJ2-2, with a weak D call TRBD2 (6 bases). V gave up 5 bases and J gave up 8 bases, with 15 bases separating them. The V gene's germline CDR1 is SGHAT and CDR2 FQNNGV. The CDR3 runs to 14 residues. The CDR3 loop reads CASSPPTSPGELFF. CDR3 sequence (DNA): TGTGCCAGCAGCCCCCCTACTAGCCCTGGGGAGCTGTTTTTT.

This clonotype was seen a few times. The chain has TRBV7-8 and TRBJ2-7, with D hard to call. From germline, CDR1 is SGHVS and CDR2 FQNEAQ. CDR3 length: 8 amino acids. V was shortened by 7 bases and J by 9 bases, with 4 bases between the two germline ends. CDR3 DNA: TGTGCCAGCACGTGGCAGTACGTC. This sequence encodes CASTWQYV.

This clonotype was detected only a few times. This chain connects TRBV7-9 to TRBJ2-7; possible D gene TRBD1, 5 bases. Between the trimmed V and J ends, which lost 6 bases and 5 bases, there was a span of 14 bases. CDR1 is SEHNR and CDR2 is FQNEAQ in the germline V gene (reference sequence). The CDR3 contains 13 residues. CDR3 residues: CASSFVQGNEQYF. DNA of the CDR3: TGTGCCAGCAGTTTCGTCCAGGGCAACGAGCAGTACTTC. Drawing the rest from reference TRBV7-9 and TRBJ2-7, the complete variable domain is DTGVSQNPRHKITKRGQNVTFRCDPISEHNRLYWYRQTLGQGPEFLTYFQNEAQLEKSRLLSDRFSAERPKGSFSTLEIQRTEQGDSAMYLCASSFVQGNEQYFGPGTRLTVT.

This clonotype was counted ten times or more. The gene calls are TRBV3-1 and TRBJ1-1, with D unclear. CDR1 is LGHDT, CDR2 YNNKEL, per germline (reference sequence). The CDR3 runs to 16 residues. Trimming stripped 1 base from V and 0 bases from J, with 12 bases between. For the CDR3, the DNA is TGTGCCAGCAGCCAAGGTTTGGAGCGAATGAACACTGAAGCTTTCTTT. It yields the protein CASSQGLERMNTEAFF.